The T cell receptor (beta chain) described here comes from a study of blood T cell repertoires in COVID-19. The CDR3 is 14 residues long. The germline V gene encodes CDR1 KGHDR and CDR2 SFDVKD. After removal of 7 bases from V and 4 bases from J, the junction contained 7 bases not matched to a gene. Participants, roughly 18 to 90 years old, spanned about 26 US areas. Membership in each cohort depended on participant-reported clinical history. Under the authors' procedure: How many nucleated cells were present was estimated from reference gene primer amplification. Libraries were prepared by immunoSEQ multiplex PCR; TCRdb keeps only in-frame clonotypes and omits some of them. V, J and clone size derive from that table, while D and trimming were established from the DNA sequence. The sample carries 300,000 to 350,000 clones, 90% recorded once.

Sequenced: PBMCs or T cells enriched from blood (not recorded which). The sequence derives from a woman aged 18-35 years with acute COVID-19. The rearrangement uses TRBV24-1 and TRBJ1-2; 8 bases map to TRBD1. CDR3 region: CATRQTGDGYGYTF. The CDR3 DNA reads as TGTGCCACCAGGCAGACAGGGGACGGCTATGGCTACACCTTC.